Listed here are 14 T cell receptor beta chains from one sample, sequenced in a study of identical twins. TCRdb redid the calling of the 5' RACE reads with MiXCR, one entry per CDR3 protein. The sample contains 450,000 or so distinct CDR3 sequences, roughly an eighth of which appear only once. These data were also reused for a study on yellow fever vaccine responses in identical twins.

Material for sequencing was CD4+ T cells sorted from blood. Source of these receptors: a woman aged 18-30 years in good health.

This chain uses TRBV4-2 with TRBJ2-7; 13 positions match TRBD2. From germline, CDR1 is LGHNA and CDR2 YNFKEQ. J lost 3 bases, V lost 1 base, and 3 bases had no gene match. The CDR3 loop spans 16 amino acids. The CDR3, as DNA: TGTGCCAGCAGCCAAGTGCGGACTAGCGGGAGCTACGAGCAGTACTTC. This codes for CASSQVRTSGSYEQYF.

V is TRBV6-1 and J is TRBJ2-1; 9 bases agree with TRBD1. Germline CDR1 is MNHNS and CDR2 is SASEGT. V shed 6 bases and J 6 bases; nucleotides not matched to a gene: 12. The CDR3 contains 16 residues. Here the CDR3 DNA reads TGTGCCAGCAGAGCCCTCCGGGACAGGGCACGCAATGAGCAGTTCTTC. This encodes CASRALRDRARNEQFF.

V gene TRBV20-1 combines with J gene TRBJ1-2, with unresolved D. V shed 1 base and J shed 3 bases, with 9 bases lying between them. Germline CDR1 DFQATT, CDR2 SNEGSKA (reference sequence). This CDR3 spans 13 amino acids. CDR3 loop: CSARGVADYGYTF. For the CDR3, the DNA is TGCAGTGCTAGAGGCGTAGCTGACTATGGCTACACCTTC.

CDR3 bases: TGTGCCAGCAGTGAACAGGCTCCCTCTTCCTACGAGCAGTACTTC. Translating it yields CASSEQAPSSYEQYF. J is TRBJ2-7 and V is TRBV6-1; D is ambiguous. The CDR3 covers 15 residues. V was cut by 2 bases and J by 1 base, with 12 bases left in between. Per germline, CDR1 MNHNS and CDR2 SASEGT.

The table lists this clonotype with a few counts. V gene TRBV7-9 combines with J gene TRBJ2-2, with no clear D. There are 16 residues in the CDR3. The V gene's germline CDR1 is SEHNR and CDR2 FQNEAQ (reference sequence). The V end lost 4 bases, the J end lost 3 bases, and 15 bases lay between the germline ends. The CDR3 DNA reads as TGTGCCAGCAGCTCCGGTACGCTCGAGCACACCGGGGAGCTGTTTTTT. Translating gives CASSSGTLEHTGELFF.

V is TRBV29-1 and J is TRBJ2-5; the D gene is possibly TRBD1 (8 bases). Trimming took off 8 bases at V and 5 bases at J, with 15 bases between the two ends. CDR3 length: 12 amino acids. Germline CDR1 reads SQVTM; CDR2 reads ANQGSEA. This CDR3 reads CSSTGGAETQYF. CDR3 nucleotides: TGCAGCTCAACAGGGGGGGCGGAGACCCAGTACTTC.

This chain links TRBV6-6 with TRBJ2-7; D is uncertain. In germline, CDR1 is MNHNY, CDR2 SVGAGI (reference sequence). The CDR3 loop spans 13 amino acids. Trimming took off 1 base at V and 2 bases at J, with 6 bases between the two ends. CDR3 residues: CASSYLVTYEQYF. CDR3 nucleotides: TGTGCCAGCAGTTACTTGGTAACCTACGAGCAGTACTTC.

This chain links TRBV30 with TRBJ2-4, with D perhaps TRBD2 (6 bases). The germline gives CDR1 GTSNPN, CDR2 SVGIG (reference sequence). CDR3 size: 15 residues. Trimming left V 0 bases short and J 1 base short, with 10 bases between. Written as DNA, the CDR3 is TGTGCCTGGAGTGTATTACGGGGGGCCAAAAACATTCAGTACTTC. It specifies CAWSVLRGAKNIQYF.

This clonotype was found many times. The gene calls are TRBV13 and TRBJ2-3; 8 bases match TRBD2. With 1 base clipped from V and 5 bases from J, the junction kept 2 bases outside the gene matches. This CDR3 has 14 residues. Germline assignment: CDR1 PRHDT and CDR2 FYEKMQ (reference sequence). The CDR3 bases are TGTGCCAGCAGCTTAGACAGCGGGGGAGATACGCAGTATTTT. This gives the protein CASSLDSGGDTQYF.

This clonotype came up a few times. V gene TRBV4-3 combines with J gene TRBJ2-7; tentative D call: TRBD2 (5 bases). Trimming shortened V by 0 bases and J by 5 bases, and 14 bases separated the two germline ends. Germline-derived CDR1 and CDR2 are LGHNA and YSLEER. The CDR3 has 15 residues. CDR3 DNA: TGCGCCAGCAGCCAAGATTACCGAGGGAATAACGAGCAGTACTTC. Its protein is CASSQDYRGNNEQYF.

This chain joins TRBV3-1 and TRBJ2-3; D is unclear. The CDR3 is 12 residues long. Germline V lookup: CDR1 LGHDT, CDR2 YNNKEL (reference sequence). V lost 3 bases and J 4 bases, leaving 5 bases between the germline ends. The CDR3 spells CASSHGPDTQYF. The CDR3 DNA follows: TGTGCCAGCAGCCACGGGCCAGATACGCAGTATTTT.

In this sample, this clonotype turned up a few times. This rearrangement joins TRBV6-1 to TRBJ1-2, with 8 bases aligning to TRBD1. Germline CDR1 and CDR2: MNHNS and SASEGT. The J segment lost 7 bases and the V segment lost 5 bases, leaving 12 bases of the junction unmatched. This CDR3 comprises 15 residues. CDR3 amino acids: CASSKSGQGVLGYTF. In DNA, the CDR3 is TGTGCCAGCAGTAAATCCGGACAGGGAGTACTTGGCTACACCTTC.

As for this clonotype: One end of the junction does not line up with germline, which may come from a read error. The V call is TRBV18, the J call TRBJ2-3, with D perhaps TRBD1 (5 bases). CDR1 is KGHSH, CDR2 LQKENI, per germline. The CDR3 length is 18 residues. In DNA, the CDR3 is TGTGCCAGCTCTCCACTGCCCTTGGACACCCATAACACAGATACGCAGTATTTT. This codes for CASSPLPLDTHNTDTQYF.

V usage is TRBV5-1 and J usage is TRBJ2-1, with D unresolved. CDR3 size: 14 residues. Per the germline V gene, CDR1 is SGHRS and CDR2 is YFSETQ. V gave up 6 bases and J gave up 2 bases, with 12 bases separating them. CDR3 sequence: CASTLDGTYNEQFF. CDR3 nucleotide sequence: TGCGCCAGCACTCTGGACGGAACCTACAATGAGCAGTTCTTC.